The 10 T cell receptor beta chains in this list originate from one sample, sequenced in a study of cytomegalovirus exposure and HLA in healthy donors. The PCR ran on 60 Vbeta and 13 Jbeta primers. TCRdb's table, derived via immunoSEQ multiplex PCR, lists solely in-frame clones and lacks some. The sample holds more than 45,000 clones; about 80% are singletons and the top ten take 2.5% to 3.5%. What was sequenced was PBMCs. Receptor source: a man in his forties or fifties in good health and CMV-seronegative.

V usage is TRBV29-1 and J usage is TRBJ2-1; D uncertain. The germline gives CDR1 SQVTM, CDR2 ANQGSEA. V was shortened by 6 bases and J by 6 bases, with 6 bases between the two germline ends. The CDR3 runs to 10 residues. As DNA, the CDR3 is TGCAGCGTCCCGTTCAATGAGCAGTTCTTC. Translation gives CSVPFNEQFF.

This chain uses TRBV7-9 with TRBJ2-1; 10 nucleotides agree with TRBD2. Germline assignment: CDR1 SEHNR and CDR2 FQNEAQ (reference sequence). V trimming: 4 bases; J trimming: 4 bases; junction bases outside the gene matches: 10. CDR3 length equals 17 residues. The CDR3 region has the DNA TGTGCCAGCAGCTCAGCCCTAGCTAGCGGGGGATACAATGAGCAGTTCTTC. Protein sequence: CASSSALASGGYNEQFF.

This chain joins TRBV7-9 and TRBJ2-7; D not certain. The CDR3 extends over 15 amino acids. Trimming took 1 base from V and 0 from J, leaving 10 bases between them. Germline assignment: CDR1 SEHNR and CDR2 FQNEAQ (reference sequence). The CDR3: CASSLDSSYSYEQYF. The CDR3 DNA follows: TGTGCCAGCAGCTTAGACAGCTCATACTCCTACGAGCAGTACTTC.

This clone was seen a handful of times. The chain has TRBV19 and TRBJ1-2; 8 bases match TRBD1. Looked up from germline, CDR1 is LNHDA and CDR2 is SQIVND (reference sequence). The CDR3 runs to 13 residues. J gave up 4 bases and V 5 bases, and 3 bases lay outside the gene matches. CDR3 in DNA: TGTGCCAGTAGTCCGGGACAGGTCTATGGCTACACCTTC. Its translation is CASSPGQVYGYTF. Full variable domain (rest looked up from reference TRBV19 and TRBJ1-2): DGGITQSPKYLFRKEGQNVTLSCEQNLNHDAMYWYRQDPGQGLRLIYYSQIVNDFQKGDIAEGYSVSREKKESFPLTVTSAQKNPTAFYLCASSPGQVYGYTFGSGTRLTVV.

The V gene is TRBV7-9, the J gene TRBJ1-2, with D uncertain. Germline lookup yields CDR1 SEHNR and CDR2 FQNEAQ (reference sequence). This CDR3 is 13 amino acids long. The V end lost 1 base, the J end lost 8 bases, and 11 bases lay between the germline ends. CDR3 protein: CASSLVAVEGYTF. In DNA form, the CDR3 reads TGTGCCAGCAGCTTAGTCGCGGTTGAGGGCTACACCTTC.

This sequence joins TRBV2 and TRBJ2-3, with TRBD1 identical over 7 bases. CDR1 and CDR2 (germline): SNHLY, FYNNEI. Germline trimming cut 11 bases from V and 2 bases from J; bases unmatched to any gene: 10. CDR3 size: 14 residues. DNA for the CDR3: TGTGCCGGCACCAGGGGGTCATACACAGATACGCAGTATTTT. Its protein product is CAGTRGSYTDTQYF.

The rearrangement uses TRBV28 and TRBJ2-7, with 8 bases lining up with TRBD1. The CDR3 spans 14 residues. V lost 4 bases, J lost 7 bases, and 9 bases stayed unmatched. CDR1 MDHEN and CDR2 SYDVKM come from the germline V gene. The CDR3 reads CASSYSGTGGEQYF. The CDR3 DNA reads TGTGCCAGCAGTTACTCCGGGACAGGAGGAGAGCAGTACTTC.

The chain is built from TRBV25-1 and TRBJ2-2, with 9 bases matching TRBD1. Unmatched junction bases numbered 1, after V lost 2 bases and J lost 3 bases. Germline CDR1 reads MGHDK; CDR2 reads SYGVNS. This CDR3 is 15 amino acids long. CDR3 DNA sequence: TGTGCCAGCAGTGAAGGGGACAGGGACACCGGGGAGCTGTTTTTT. Protein sequence: CASSEGDRDTGELFF.

The chain combines TRBV7-2 with TRBJ2-1, with 7 bases aligning to TRBD2. The trim removed 0 bases at V and 0 bases at J, leaving 5 bases unmatched. The CDR3 loop spans 17 amino acids. Germline CDR1 SGHTA, CDR2 FQGNSA. For the CDR3, the DNA is TGTGCCAGCAGCTTAGCCCCGAGCGGGAACTCCTACAATGAGCAGTTCTTC. Translation gives CASSLAPSGNSYNEQFF.

In DNA, the CDR3 is TGTGCCAGCAGCTTGGCTTGGACAGAGCAGTTCTTC. It yields the protein CASSLAWTEQFF. The genes are TRBV11-1 and TRBJ2-1, with a weak D call TRBD1 (5 bases). Trimming cost V 3 bases and J 10 bases, with 10 bases left between them. CDR1 is SGHAT, CDR2 FQDESV, per germline (reference sequence). The CDR3 is made up of 12 amino acids. The complete variable domain, with remaining parts taken from reference TRBV11-1 and TRBJ2-1, reads EAEVAQSPRYKITEKSQAVAFWCDPISGHATLYWYRQILGQGPELLVQFQDESVVDDSQLPKDRFSAERLKGVDSTLKIQPAELGDSAMYLCASSLAWTEQFFGPGTRLTVL.